This T cell receptor (beta chain) emerged from a study of identical twins. The study's findings and limits: There was more out-of-frame TCR alpha sharing in monozygotic twins than models estimated. Memory repertoires lacked the insertion deficit that abundant cord blood beta clonotypes showed.

TCRdb fed the 5' RACE reads into MiXCR, producing one record per CDR3 protein. The sample has approximately 700,000 distinct CDR3 sequences, 5.5% to 6.5% seen once. This clonotype was recorded many times. Its specificity is unknown. V was trimmed by 1 base and J by 1 base, leaving 11 bases between them. This CDR3 has 16 amino acids. The germline V gene has CDR1 SGHTA and CDR2 FQGNSA. Donors were all healthy Caucasians. The chain combines TRBV7-2 with TRBJ2-1; D may be TRBD1 (5 bases). This receptor was taken from a man aged 18 to 29 in good health. Source material: naive T cells sorted from blood. The CDR3 DNA follows: TGTGCCAGCAGCTTAGATCCGGACAAATCCTACAATGAGCAGTTCTTC. Its protein product is CASSLDPDKSYNEQFF.